One and the same sample provided the 30 T cell receptor beta chains below, sequenced in a study of T cells in localized non-small cell lung cancer. The repertoire was sequenced with immunoSEQ multiplex PCR; TCRdb's copy has only in-frame clones and lacks some. The table lists more than 20,000 clones, about 85% of them singletons, with more than 15% in the top ten. Sequenced here: PBMCs, sampled before any cancer treatment. Receptors originate from a woman between 35 and 70 years old with stage II squamous cell lung carcinoma.

J is TRBJ1-1 and V is TRBV5-1; D is undetermined. This CDR3 is built from 19 residues. V lost 0 bases and J lost 0, with 21 bases in between. In germline, CDR1 is SGHRS, CDR2 YFSETQ. CDR3 in DNA: TGCGCCAGCAGCTTGGCCCACTTAGTAGGTGTGAGGGTGAACACTGAAGCTTTCTTT. Translated: CASSLAHLVGVRVNTEAFF.

V usage is TRBV2 and J usage is TRBJ1-2; perhaps TRBD1 as D (6 bases). The germline V and J ends were trimmed by 6 bases and 0 bases, with 11 bases remaining between them. The length of the CDR3 is 14 residues. The V gene's germline CDR1 is SNHLY and CDR2 FYNNEI. The CDR3 coding sequence is TGTGCCAGCAGAGCAGGGGCCACTAACTATGGCTACACCTTC. Its translation: CASRAGATNYGYTF.

The chain combines TRBV19 with TRBJ2-1, with TRBD1 identical over 8 bases. V dropped 7 bases and J dropped 5; count of bases not matched to a gene: 7. Per germline, CDR1 LNHDA and CDR2 SQIVND (reference sequence). The CDR3 loop spans 14 amino acids. CDR3 nucleotide sequence: TGTGCCAGTAAAACGGGACAGGCTAACAATGAGCAGTTCTTC. Protein product: CASKTGQANNEQFF.

This chain uses TRBV5-1 with TRBJ1-2; tentative D call: TRBD1 (6 bases). The V gene lost 4 bases and the J gene lost 2 bases, with 9 bases spanning the gap. Per the germline V gene, CDR1 is SGHRS and CDR2 is YFSETQ. The CDR3 totals 13 residues. Written as DNA, the CDR3 is TGCGCCAGCAGCGAGGGGGGAAACTATGGCTACACCTTC. Protein sequence: CASSEGGNYGYTF.

The chain has TRBV5-6 and TRBJ1-1; D is uncertain. V lost 4 bases and J 1 base, leaving 11 bases between the germline ends. Germline V gene data show CDR1 as SGHDT and CDR2 as YYEEEE. This CDR3 comprises 14 residues. CDR3 sequence: CASSPGGGNTEAFF. CDR3 DNA sequence: TGTGCCAGCAGCCCCGGAGGTGGGAACACTGAAGCTTTCTTT.

The V and J genes are TRBV20-1 and TRBJ2-7; D is unresolved. V was pared by 6 bases and J by 2 bases, with 8 bases between. Germline assignment: CDR1 DFQATT and CDR2 SNEGSKA (reference sequence). The CDR3 runs to 11 residues. The CDR3 DNA is TGCAGTGCGGGAATAGCCTACGAGCAGTACTTC. Protein sequence: CSAGIAYEQYF.

This clone was detected once. V is TRBV15 and J is TRBJ2-3; TRBD1 matches 7 bases. Germline CDR1 and CDR2: LNHNV and YYDKDF (reference sequence). The CDR3 is 16 amino acids. Germline trimming cut 5 bases from V and 1 base from J; bases unmatched to any gene: 9. CDR3 sequence reads: CATSWNRGGGTDTQYF. CDR3 in DNA: TGTGCCACCAGCTGGAACAGGGGTGGGGGCACAGATACGCAGTATTTT.

This chain connects TRBV28 to TRBJ1-2; TRBD1 aligns across 7 bases. The V segment lost 6 bases and the J segment 1 base; nucleotides outside the gene matches: 5. There are 14 residues in the CDR3. Germline assignment: CDR1 MDHEN and CDR2 SYDVKM. DNA for the CDR3: TGTGCCAGCAGCTCGACAGGGTTTAACTATGGCTACACCTTC. This gives the protein CASSSTGFNYGYTF.

This clone has more than one count but fewer than ten. The chain couples TRBV5-4 to TRBJ1-1; a weak D match, TRBD1 (6 bases). The CDR3 has 14 residues. CDR1 SGHNT and CDR2 YYREEE come from the germline V gene (reference sequence). The V end lost 4 bases, the J end lost 2 bases, and 12 bases lay between the germline ends. The DNA of the CDR3 is TGTGCCAGCAGCCCCACGGGGGCAAACACTGAAGCTTTCTTT. This codes for CASSPTGANTEAFF.

The rearrangement uses TRBV7-9 and TRBJ1-2; D uncertain. The CDR3 extends over 12 amino acids. Trimming stripped 3 bases from V and 7 bases from J, with 9 bases between. The germline gives CDR1 SEHNR, CDR2 FQNEAQ (reference sequence). CDR3 DNA sequence: TGTGCCAGCAGCTTTCTATCCGCTGGCTACACCTTC. As protein: CASSFLSAGYTF. The whole variable domain, filled in from reference TRBV7-9 and TRBJ1-2, reads DTGVSQNPRHKITKRGQNVTFRCDPISEHNRLYWYRQTLGQGPEFLTYFQNEAQLEKSRLLSDRFSAERPKGSFSTLEIQRTEQGDSAMYLCASSFLSAGYTFGSGTRLTVV.

The rearrangement links TRBV9 to TRBJ1-1; TRBD1 aligns across 7 bases. CDR1 and CDR2 from the germline V gene are SGDLS and YYNGEE. This CDR3 has 17 residues. The ends lost 2 bases at V and 0 bases at J; junction bases unmatched: 10. The chain's CDR3 is CASSVLTGSLLNTEAFF. The CDR3 nucleotides are TGTGCCAGCAGCGTCCTGACAGGGTCCCTCCTGAACACTGAAGCTTTCTTT. Complete variable domain (other parts from reference TRBV9 and TRBJ1-1): DSGVTQTPKHLITATGQRVTLRCSPRSGDLSVYWYQQSLDQGLQFLIQYYNGEERAKGNILERFSAQQFPDLHSELNLSSLELGDSALYFCASSVLTGSLLNTEAFFGQGTRLTVV.

This chain uses TRBV5-4 with TRBJ1-1; D is unclear. CDR1 is SGHNT, CDR2 YYREEE, per germline (reference sequence). CDR3 length: 15 residues. The V and J ends lost 0 bases and 1 base respectively, with 10 bases between them. Written as DNA, the CDR3 is TGTGCCAGCAGCTTGGAGGCGGGTTCGAACACTGAAGCTTTCTTT. It is translated as CASSLEAGSNTEAFF. Full variable domain (rest looked up from reference TRBV5-4 and TRBJ1-1): ETGVTQSPTHLIKTRGQQVTLRCSSQSGHNTVSWYQQALGQGPQFIFQYYREEENGRGNFPPRFSGLQFPNYSSELNVNALELDDSALYLCASSLEAGSNTEAFFGQGTRLTVV.

This chain connects TRBV18 to TRBJ2-7; 11 bases are a match to TRBD1. Germline V gene data show CDR1 as KGHSH and CDR2 as LQKENI. V shed 3 bases and J 5 bases; nucleotides not matched to a gene: 6. This CDR3 contains 15 residues. Here the CDR3 DNA reads TGTGCCAGCTCACCGCCCGGGACAGGGGGACACGAGCAGTACTTC. Its protein product is CASSPPGTGGHEQYF.

V and J are TRBV5-4 and TRBJ1-2, with D uncertain. V was pared by 0 bases and J by 7 bases, with 13 bases between. The CDR3 sequence is 14 residues long. Germline assignment: CDR1 SGHNT and CDR2 YYREEE (reference sequence). The CDR3 DNA reads as TGTGCCAGCAGCTTGGCTACATTAGGGCGTGGCTACACCTTC. It codes for CASSLATLGRGYTF.

The gene calls are TRBV7-2 and TRBJ2-7; D is unclear. The V gene lost 2 bases and the J gene lost 0 bases, with 8 bases spanning the gap. The CDR3 loop spans 14 amino acids. Germline assignment: CDR1 SGHTA and CDR2 FQGNSA. As DNA, the CDR3 is TGTGCCAGCAGCTTAAGCAGTGGCTCCTACGAGCAGTACTTC. Translation gives CASSLSSGSYEQYF.

The rearrangement joins TRBV27 to TRBJ2-5; possibly TRBD1 or TRBD2 for D (5 bases each). In germline, CDR1 is MNHEY, CDR2 SMNVEV (reference sequence). Trimming left V 7 bases short and J 4 bases short, with 16 bases between. The CDR3 totals 14 residues. CDR3 sequence reads: CASKGAGRGETQYF. DNA of the CDR3: TGTGCCAGCAAAGGGGCGGGTAGGGGAGAGACCCAGTACTTC.

The V and J genes are TRBV7-2 and TRBJ1-1; D is uncertain. The V gene lost 1 base and the J gene lost 1 base, with 19 bases spanning the gap. The CDR3 length is 18 residues. The germline gives CDR1 SGHTA, CDR2 FQGNSA. The CDR3 sequence: CASSLVFISGTTNTEAFF. The CDR3, as DNA: TGTGCCAGCAGCTTAGTTTTTATATCGGGCACCACGAACACTGAAGCTTTCTTT. Filled out from reference TRBV7-2 and TRBJ1-1, the complete variable domain reads GAGVSQSPSNKVTEKGKDVELRCDPISGHTALYWYRQSLGQGLEFLIYFQGNSAPDKSGLPSDRFSAERTGGSVSTLTIQRTQQEDSAVYLCASSLVFISGTTNTEAFFGQGTRLTVV.

The rearrangement joins TRBV28 to TRBJ1-1, with unresolved D. Between the trimmed V and J ends, which lost 5 bases and 8 bases, there was a span of 9 bases. The CDR3 spans 11 residues. The germline V gene has CDR1 MDHEN and CDR2 SYDVKM. CDR3 protein: CASSPLGEAFF. CDR3 nucleotide sequence: TGTGCCAGCAGTCCCCTCGGGGAAGCTTTCTTT. The full variable domain, with the rest looked up from reference TRBV28 and TRBJ1-1, is DVKVTQSSRYLVKRTGEKVFLECVQDMDHENMFWYRQDPGLGLRLIYFSYDVKMKEKGDIPEGYSVSREKKERFSLILESASTNQTSMYLCASSPLGEAFFGQGTRLTVV.

The V and J genes are TRBV9 and TRBJ2-3; possibly TRBD2 for D (5 bases). Trimming shortened V by 1 base and J by 4 bases, and 16 bases separated the two germline ends. Per germline, CDR1 SGDLS and CDR2 YYNGEE. There are 16 residues in the CDR3. CDR3 sequence: CASSVYWGGAADTQYF. The DNA for the CDR3 is TGTGCCAGCAGCGTATATTGGGGTGGAGCGGCAGATACGCAGTATTTT.

The chain combines TRBV6-1 with TRBJ2-7; D remains unclear. This CDR3 is 14 amino acids long. Per germline, CDR1 MNHNS and CDR2 SASEGT. Trimming removed 9 bases from V and 1 base from J, with 16 bases in between. CDR3 in amino acids: CASDNTGQSYEQYF. CDR3 coding DNA: TGTGCCAGTGATAATACGGGCCAATCCTACGAGCAGTACTTC.

This clone appeared once. The rearrangement links TRBV2 to TRBJ2-2; 8 nucleotides line up with TRBD2. CDR1 SNHLY and CDR2 FYNNEI come from the germline V gene. Germline trimming cut 6 bases from V and 4 bases from J; bases unmatched to any gene: 7. This CDR3 is built from 15 residues. The CDR3 sequence is CASRAVAGSTGELFF. CDR3 nucleotides: TGTGCCAGCAGGGCGGTAGCGGGATCCACCGGGGAGCTGTTTTTT. The variable domain in full, with the rest retrieved from reference TRBV2 and TRBJ2-2, is EPEVTQTPSHQVTQMGQEVILRCVPISNHLYFYWYRQILGQKVEFLVSFYNNEISEKSEIFDDQFSVERPDGSNFTLKIRSTKLEDSAMYFCASRAVAGSTGELFFGEGSRLTVL.

The V gene is TRBV7-3, the J gene TRBJ1-1; perhaps TRBD1 as D (5 bases). V was shortened by 5 bases and J by 1 base, with 8 bases between the two germline ends. Germline CDR1 SGHTA, CDR2 FQGTGA. The CDR3 loop spans 13 amino acids. CDR3 in DNA: TGTGCCAGCAGCACTCAGGGGAACACTGAAGCTTTCTTT. Residues: CASSTQGNTEAFF.

The chain couples TRBV7-9 to TRBJ2-1; a weak D match, TRBD2 (5 bases). The CDR3 consists of 17 residues. Germline loops: CDR1 SEHNR, CDR2 FQNEAQ (reference sequence). V lost 4 bases to trimming and J lost 0 bases, with 16 bases between them. CDR3 protein: CASSSGLLLSSYNEQFF. CDR3 coding DNA: TGTGCCAGCAGCTCGGGGTTGCTCCTGAGCTCCTACAATGAGCAGTTCTTC.

The J gene is TRBJ2-7, the V gene TRBV6-1; no clear D gene. The CDR3 contains 14 residues. V lost 6 bases, J lost 0 bases, and 12 bases lay in between. Germline CDR1 and CDR2: MNHNS and SASEGT. CDR3 residues: CASRTKGISYEQYF. CDR3 sequence (DNA): TGTGCCAGCAGGACCAAAGGGATCTCCTACGAGCAGTACTTC.

The rearrangement joins TRBV19 to TRBJ2-3, with D possibly TRBD1 on 5 matching bases. Germline V gene data show CDR1 as LNHDA and CDR2 as SQIVND (reference sequence). The CDR3 is 13 residues long. Trimming removed 2 bases at V and 7 bases at J, with 10 bases between. The CDR3 DNA reads TGTGCCAGTAGTATACAGCAGGGCTATACGCAGTATTTT. Translated: CASSIQQGYTQYF.

This clone was counted between two and nine times. The chain has TRBV11-3 and TRBJ2-1; TRBD2 matches at 7 bases. The CDR3 has 15 residues. The V segment lost 5 bases and the J segment 10 bases; nucleotides outside the gene matches: 14. Per germline, CDR1 SGHNT and CDR2 YENEEA. CDR3: CASSLSGRTLEEQFF. Here the CDR3 DNA reads TGTGCCAGCAGCCTCTCCGGGAGGACTTTGGAGGAGCAGTTCTTC.

This clone was counted a few times. The chain employs TRBV10-1 and TRBJ2-7, with D perhaps matching TRBD2 (5 bases). V lost 2 bases and J 5 bases, leaving 13 bases between the germline ends. Looked up from germline, CDR1 is WNHNN and CDR2 is SYGVQD (reference sequence). The CDR3 extends over 14 amino acids. CDR3 coding DNA: TGCGCCAGCAGTGAGGAGGGTCTTCGGCACGAGCAGTACTTC. It is translated as CASSEEGLRHEQYF.

The rearrangement links TRBV12-5 to TRBJ2-2; the D is unclear. This CDR3 is 15 amino acids long. Trimming pared 0 bases from V and 7 bases from J, leaving 12 bases between. Germline V gene data show CDR1 as LGHNT and CDR2 as FRNRAP. The chain's CDR3 is CASGLVIFGHGELFF. CDR3 DNA sequence: TGTGCTAGTGGTTTGGTAATCTTCGGTCACGGGGAGCTGTTTTTT.

V and J are TRBV7-9 and TRBJ2-7; D is unresolved. This CDR3 has 14 amino acids. V was trimmed by 5 bases and J by 3 bases, leaving 14 bases between them. CDR1 is SEHNR and CDR2 is FQNEAQ in the germline V gene (reference sequence). CDR3 coding DNA: TGTGCCAGCAGCGATGCTTCCCTTAGCTACGAGCAGTACTTC. Translating it yields CASSDASLSYEQYF.

A remark on this clone: A junction end diverges from the germline sequence, so it may reflect a read error. This chain connects TRBV6-4 to TRBJ2-2; the match to TRBD2 covers 8 bases. The CDR3 spans 15 residues. Per germline, CDR1 MRHNA and CDR2 SNTAGT. The CDR3, as DNA: TGTGCCAGCCGTGAGACTAGCGTGGGGACCGGGGAGCTGTTTTTT. Translation: CASRETSVGTGELFF.